Listed below are T cell receptor beta chains from one sample, sequenced in a study of molecular identifiers for immune sequencing clone quantification. Each CDR3 protein gets one entry after TCRdb re-called the PCR reads with MiXCR. The sample lists around 470,000 distinct CDR3 sequences, about 25% occurring once. Input material: naive CD8+ T cells from blood, with Jurkat cell RNA spiked in. The receptors come from a human donor in good health. Some libraries in this study had Jurkat cell RNA spiked in. Each CDR3 is given with its conserved first and last residue. A D gene is named only where the DNA matches it firmly. Clone size is given for some rows only: seen once, a few or many times, or a class if the clone is expanded.

abundance | d_gene | j_gene | v_gene | CDR3aa | CDR3nt
few | TRBD1 | TRBJ1-2 | TRBV5-4 | CASSWDRGGVRFTF | TGTGCCAGCAGCTGGGACAGGGGGGGAGTTCGATTCACCTTC
- | TRBD2 | TRBJ2-5 | TRBV2 | CAKKRGNQETQYF | TGTGCCAAAAAGCGGGGGAACCAAGAGACCCAGTACTTC
many | - | TRBJ1-5 | TRBV19 | CASSLTGGGQPQHF | TGTGCCAGCAGTCTAACAGGAGGGGGTCAGCCCCAGCATTTT
many | - | TRBJ1-1 | TRBV6-6 | CASSYGGTPAFF | TGTGCCAGCAGTTACGGAGGTACACCAGCTTTCTTT
- | - | TRBJ2-7 | TRBV20-1 | CSAGVRAGEPYEQYF | TGCAGTGCTGGAGTGAGGGCAGGGGAGCCCTACGAGCAGTACTTC
many | TRBD2 | TRBJ2-1 | TRBV7-6 | CASSLSGGLAGALAYNEQFF | TGTGCCAGCAGCTTATCAGGGGGACTAGCGGGGGCCCTCGCCTACAATGAGCAGTTCTTC
few | - | TRBJ2-1 | TRBV6-6 | CASSYETALNEQFF | TGTGCCAGCAGTTACGAGACAGCCCTCAATGAGCAGTTCTTC
- | - | TRBJ2-5 | TRBV9 | CASSVYDLGETQYF | TGTGCCAGCAGCGTATACGATTTAGGAGAGACCCAGTACTTC
many | - | TRBJ2-7 | TRBV5-1 | CASSLDGFTADYEQYF | TGCGCCAGCAGCTTGGATGGATTTACGGCGGACTACGAGCAGTACTTC
few | TRBD1 | TRBJ2-3 | TRBV9 | CASSVSPGQGMDTQYF | TGTGCCAGCAGCGTCTCACCGGGACAGGGGATGGATACGCAGTATTTT
- | - | TRBJ2-7 | TRBV6-5 | CASSQPQGGEQYF | TGTGCCAGCAGTCAGCCCCAGGGAGGCGAGCAGTACTTC
- | - | TRBJ1-6 | TRBV27 | CASSLVGIHYSSPLHF | TGTGCCAGCAGTTTGGTAGGAATTCACTATAGTTCACCCCTCCACTTT
many | - | TRBJ2-7 | TRBV7-9 | CASSAAVWAAPSYEQYF | TGTGCCAGCAGCGCCGCCGTTTGGGCCGCCCCCTCCTACGAGCAGTACTTC
- | - | TRBJ1-1 | TRBV4-2 | CTNSLSDQGTAAFF | TGTACCAACAGCCTATCGGACCAGGGCACTGCCGCTTTCTTT
- | - | TRBJ1-1 | TRBV14 | CASSQDVGATYSEAFF | TGTGCCAGCAGCCAAGATGTAGGGGCAACGTATTCTGAAGCTTTCTTT